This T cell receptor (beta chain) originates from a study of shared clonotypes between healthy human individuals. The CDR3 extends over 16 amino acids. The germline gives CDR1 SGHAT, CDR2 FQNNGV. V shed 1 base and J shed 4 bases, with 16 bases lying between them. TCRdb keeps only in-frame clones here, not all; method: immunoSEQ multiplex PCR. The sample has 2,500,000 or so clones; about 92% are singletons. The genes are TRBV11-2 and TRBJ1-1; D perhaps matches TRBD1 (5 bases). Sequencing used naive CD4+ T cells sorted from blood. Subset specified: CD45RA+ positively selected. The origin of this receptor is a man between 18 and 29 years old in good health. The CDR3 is CASSLGTGFSGTEAFF. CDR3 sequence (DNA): TGTGCCAGCAGCTTAGGTACAGGCTTCTCGGGCACTGAAGCTTTCTTT.